These 27 T cell receptor beta chains originate from one sample sequenced in a study of siplizumab effects on memory and regulatory T cells. Some clones are missing from TCRdb's copy, which holds only in-frame ones; the method was immunoSEQ multiplex PCR. The sample gives over 100,000 clones, approximately 93% of which show up once; roughly 0.62% is in the top ten. The specimen was Tregs sorted from blood. Receptor source: a human donor in good health.

The chain employs TRBV6-5 and TRBJ1-3, with D uncertain. Between the trimmed V and J ends, which lost 6 bases and 8 bases, there was a span of 11 bases. Germline values: CDR1 MNHEY, CDR2 SVGAGI. The CDR3 loop spans 12 amino acids. The CDR3 DNA reads as TGTGCCAGCAGGCCGAGATGGGACACCATATATTTT. Encoded protein: CASRPRWDTIYF.

V is TRBV7-9 and J is TRBJ1-3, with 7 bases fitting TRBD1. Trimming at V came to 0 bases and at J to 2 bases, leaving 1 base not matched to a gene. The germline V gene encodes CDR1 SEHNR and CDR2 FQNEAQ (reference sequence). The length of the CDR3 is 15 residues. The CDR3 reads CASSLAQGTGNTIYF. In nucleotides, the CDR3 is TGTGCCAGCAGCTTAGCACAGGGGACTGGAAACACCATATATTTT.

The chain combines TRBV30 with TRBJ1-6; D is undetermined. V was shortened by 0 bases and J by 3 bases, with 15 bases between the two germline ends. CDR1 and CDR2 (germline): GTSNPN, SVGIG (reference sequence). The length of the CDR3 is 17 residues. CDR3 amino acids: CAWSVSPVSYYNSPLHF. The CDR3 DNA reads as TGTGCCTGGAGTGTATCCCCAGTTTCCTACTATAATTCACCCCTCCACTTT.

The CDR3 reads CATSRGTATYEQYF. The CDR3 region has the DNA TGTGCCACCAGCAGAGGGACAGCGACCTACGAGCAGTACTTC. V gene TRBV15 combines with J gene TRBJ2-7; D might be TRBD1 (6 bases). CDR1 is LNHNV, CDR2 YYDKDF, per germline (reference sequence). CDR3 length: 14 amino acids. V was shortened by 1 base and J by 2 bases, with 9 bases between the two germline ends.

The count of this clone is one. The chain uses TRBV5-1 and TRBJ2-3; 7 bases align to TRBD1. Germline assignment: CDR1 SGHRS and CDR2 YFSETQ. The J segment lost 1 base and the V segment lost 2 bases, leaving 4 bases of the junction unmatched. This CDR3 has 15 residues. The CDR3 coding sequence is TGCGCCAGCAGCTTACAGGGGTGGGGCACAGATACGCAGTATTTT. This sequence encodes CASSLQGWGTDTQYF.

This chain joins TRBV7-8 and TRBJ1-5; TRBD1 matches at 8 bases. The CDR3 is 14 amino acids. The ends lost 6 bases at V and 5 bases at J; junction bases unmatched: 6. From germline, CDR1 is SGHVS and CDR2 FQNEAQ. In nucleotides, the CDR3 is TGTGCCAGCAGTTGGGACAGGACCCATCAGCCCCAGCATTTT. This encodes CASSWDRTHQPQHF.

The CDR3 DNA reads as TGTGCCAGCAGCTACAAATTGGGGGGCTTGGTGGACGAGCAGTACTTC. This sequence encodes CASSYKLGGLVDEQYF. This sequence joins TRBV7-9 and TRBJ2-7; possibly TRBD1 or TRBD2 for D (6 bases each). The V end lost 4 bases, the J end lost 5 bases, and 21 bases lay between the germline ends. The CDR3 has 16 residues. Germline-derived CDR1 and CDR2 are SEHNR and FQNEAQ (reference sequence).

The chain is built from TRBV5-4 and TRBJ1-2, with 9 bases aligning to TRBD1. The CDR3 is made up of 14 amino acids. Germline trimming cut 1 base from V and 8 bases from J; bases unmatched to any gene: 6. Germline CDR1 and CDR2: SGHNT and YYREEE (reference sequence). The chain's CDR3 is CASSLWGQGGGYTF. The DNA for the CDR3 is TGTGCCAGCAGCTTGTGGGGACAGGGCGGAGGCTACACCTTC.

This chain links TRBV5-4 with TRBJ2-3; 8 bases fit TRBD2. V dropped 4 bases and J dropped 2; count of bases not matched to a gene: 3. Germline V gene lookup returns CDR1 SGHNT and CDR2 YYREEE (reference sequence). The CDR3 runs 14 residues. CDR3 bases: TGTGCCAGCAGCACTGGACTAGCCACAGATACGCAGTATTTT. This encodes CASSTGLATDTQYF.

The chain links TRBV7-2 to TRBJ2-3; D is perhaps TRBD2 (6 bases). Germline V gives CDR1 SGHTA, CDR2 FQGNSA. This CDR3 region has 16 residues. With 3 bases removed from V and 3 bases from J, the gap between germline ends came to 16 bases. As DNA, the CDR3 is TGTGCCAGCAGCTTTCTCGGCCAGGCGGGGACAGATACGCAGTATTTT. Its protein is CASSFLGQAGTDTQYF.

This chain links TRBV6-1 with TRBJ1-2; the D gene is possibly TRBD1 (6 bases). The CDR3 has 11 residues. The ends were cut back, 6 bases at V and 8 bases at J, with 10 bases in the middle. CDR1 is MNHNS and CDR2 is SASEGT in the germline V gene. The CDR3 is CASRDTGGYTF. CDR3 nucleotides: TGTGCCAGCAGGGACACAGGGGGCTACACCTTC.

The rearrangement uses TRBV4-1 and TRBJ2-5; 7 nucleotides match TRBD1. The CDR3 has 16 residues. V lost 1 base, J lost 5 bases, and 10 bases stayed unmatched. Germline lookup yields CDR1 MGHRA and CDR2 YSYEKL. The CDR3 sequence: CASSQGGQGVRETQYF. The CDR3, as DNA: TGCGCCAGCAGCCAAGGGGGGCAGGGGGTTCGGGAGACCCAGTACTTC.

The chain carries TRBV20-1 and TRBJ1-1; tentative D call: TRBD1 (5 bases). CDR1 is DFQATT, CDR2 SNEGSKA, per germline (reference sequence). The CDR3 sequence is 11 residues long. The V end was cut by 3 bases, the J end by 5 bases, with 7 bases between. The CDR3 DNA follows: TGCAGTGCTAGTCAGGGAACTGAAGCTTTCTTT. It translates to CSASQGTEAFF.

The V gene is TRBV18, the J gene TRBJ2-6, with D maybe TRBD1 (5 bases). Germline lookup yields CDR1 KGHSH and CDR2 LQKENI. The length of the CDR3 is 14 residues. Trimming shortened V by 4 bases and J by 1 base, and 5 bases separated the two germline ends. This CDR3 is CASSQGSGANVLTF. As DNA, the CDR3 is TGTGCCAGCTCACAGGGGTCTGGGGCCAACGTCCTGACTTTC. Supplemented by reference TRBV18 and TRBJ2-6, the full variable domain reads NAGVMQNPRHLVRRRGQEARLRCSPMKGHSHVYWYRQLPEEGLKFMVYLQKENIIDESGMPKERFSAEFPKEGPSILRIQQVVRGDSAAYFCASSQGSGANVLTFGAGSRLTVL.

The V and J genes are TRBV2 and TRBJ2-7; TRBD1 agrees at 10 bases. CDR1 is SNHLY, CDR2 FYNNEI, per germline. CDR3 length equals 14 residues. J lost 3 bases, V lost 6 bases, and 5 bases had no gene match. The CDR3 region is CASSSGTGVYEQYF. The CDR3 coding sequence is TGTGCCAGCAGCTCCGGGACAGGGGTCTACGAGCAGTACTTC.

The CDR3 sequence: CASSPQVIPGGEAGYTF. CDR3 sequence (DNA): TGTGCCAGCTCACCCCAAGTTATACCTGGTGGGGAGGCTGGCTACACCTTC. V is TRBV18 and J is TRBJ1-2, with D hard to call. The length of the CDR3 is 17 residues. From germline, CDR1 is KGHSH and CDR2 LQKENI. Deletions cut 3 bases from V and 7 bases from J, with 24 bases between.

The gene calls are TRBV9 and TRBJ2-1; 7 bases fit TRBD2. Germline loops: CDR1 SGDLS, CDR2 YYNGEE. V shed 4 bases, J shed 7 bases, and the junction held 11 bases outside the gene matches. This CDR3 has 15 amino acids. CDR3 DNA: TGTGCCAGCAGCCCGACCAGCGGGAAAGGGAATGAGCAGTTCTTC. Translating gives CASSPTSGKGNEQFF. Supplemented by reference TRBV9 and TRBJ2-1, the full variable domain reads DSGVTQTPKHLITATGQRVTLRCSPRSGDLSVYWYQQSLDQGLQFLIQYYNGEERAKGNILERFSAQQFPDLHSELNLSSLELGDSALYFCASSPTSGKGNEQFFGPGTRLTVL.

The V gene is TRBV10-3, the J gene TRBJ2-2; possible D gene TRBD2, 6 bases. Germline assignment: CDR1 ENHRY and CDR2 SYGVKD. Trimming took off 3 bases at V and 16 bases at J, with 15 bases between the two ends. This CDR3 is 12 amino acids long. CDR3 in DNA: TGTGCCATCAGTGACGGCTGGCGGGAAGCGTTTTTT. It encodes CAISDGWREAFF.

The V gene is TRBV7-2, the J gene TRBJ2-5; D ambiguous. Germline V gene data show CDR1 as SGHTA and CDR2 as FQGNSA. V was trimmed by 3 bases and J by 5 bases, leaving 13 bases between them. The CDR3 has 14 residues. The CDR3 nucleotides are TGTGCCAGCAGCTTCGGATGGGATGTCGAGACCCAGTACTTC. It is translated as CASSFGWDVETQYF.

The chain uses TRBV4-1 and TRBJ2-3; TRBD1 aligns across 7 bases. This CDR3 has 14 residues. The germline CDR1 and CDR2 sequences are MGHRA and YSYEKL. J lost 6 bases, V lost 1 base, and 4 bases had no gene match. The CDR3, as DNA: TGCGCCAGCAGCCAAGGACAGGGCCGCGATACGCAGTATTTT. Translated, it gives CASSQGQGRDTQYF.

This clone was counted only a few times. The chain is built from TRBV7-9 and TRBJ1-2; TRBD1 matches at 7 bases. This CDR3 has 15 residues. CDR1 is SEHNR and CDR2 is FQNEAQ in the germline V gene (reference sequence). V lost 4 bases and J lost 2; bases outside the gene matches: 7. CDR3 bases: TGTGCCAGCAGCTCAAGGGGGCCTGCGAACTATGGCTACACCTTC. Amino acid sequence: CASSSRGPANYGYTF.

This clone was seen a handful of times. The J gene is TRBJ1-6, the V gene TRBV6-5, with a possible D match to TRBD1 (5 bases). Germline V CDR1 and CDR2: MNHEY, SVGAGI. The V gene lost 2 bases and the J gene lost 4 bases, with 9 bases spanning the gap. The CDR3 is made up of 15 amino acids. DNA of the CDR3: TGTGCCAGCAGTTACGGGGGAACGTATAATTCACCCCTCCACTTT. It translates to CASSYGGTYNSPLHF.

The rearrangement joins TRBV10-2 to TRBJ1-4; the match to TRBD1 covers 8 bases. This CDR3 comprises 18 residues. V shed 3 bases and J 1 base; nucleotides not matched to a gene: 10. Germline values: CDR1 WSHSY, CDR2 SAAADI. Written as DNA, the CDR3 is TGCGCCAGCAGTGAAAGTCAGGGGGCGTGGGTAACTAATGAAAAACTGTTTTTT. It specifies CASSESQGAWVTNEKLFF.

This chain uses TRBV5-5 with TRBJ1-1; TRBD1 agrees at 7 bases. V dropped 2 bases and J dropped 4; count of bases not matched to a gene: 2. CDR1 is SGHKS and CDR2 is YYEKEE in the germline V gene (reference sequence). CDR3 length: 13 amino acids. The CDR3 loop is CASSFDRATEAFF. CDR3 in DNA: TGTGCCAGCAGCTTCGACAGGGCCACTGAAGCTTTCTTT.

The rearrangement joins TRBV9 to TRBJ2-1, with D perhaps matching TRBD1 (6 bases). The CDR3 loop spans 16 amino acids. The ends were cut back, 5 bases at V and 2 bases at J, with 17 bases in the middle. Germline loops: CDR1 SGDLS, CDR2 YYNGEE. The CDR3 protein is CASSPLGGVAYNEQFF. CDR3 sequence (DNA): TGTGCCAGCAGTCCTCTAGGGGGAGTTGCCTACAATGAGCAGTTCTTC.

The V and J genes are TRBV5-8 and TRBJ1-3; D remains unclear. The V and J ends lost 0 bases and 8 bases respectively, with 3 bases between them. This CDR3 region has 11 residues. Looked up from germline, CDR1 is SGHTS and CDR2 is YDEGEE. CDR3 in amino acids: CASSLGDTIYF. The CDR3, as DNA: TGTGCCAGCAGCTTGGGGGACACCATATATTTT. The variable domain in full, with the rest retrieved from reference TRBV5-8 and TRBJ1-3, is EAGVTQSPTHLIKTRGQQATLRCSPISGHTSVYWYQQALGLGLQFLLWYDEGEERNRGNFPPRFSGRQFPNYSSELNVNALELEDSALYLCASSLGDTIYFGEGSWLTVV.

This clone was seen once. Germline is not matched at one junction end, which may reflect a read error. The rearrangement links TRBV4-2 to TRBJ1-2, with D possibly being TRBD1 (5 bases). Germline CDR1 LGHNA, CDR2 YNFKEQ. The CDR3 totals 15 residues. CDR3 sequence: CASRRDFSANYDYTF. DNA of the CDR3: TGTGCCAGCAGACGGGACTTTTCAGCTAACTATGACTACACCTTC.